These 28 T cell receptor beta chains originate from one sample sequenced in a study of T cell repertoires in cytomegalovirus infection. One entry per CDR3 protein results from TCRdb running MiXCR on the reads. Among around 710,000 distinct CDR3 sequences listed, under 35% were seen once. These receptors have no identified antigens. The input for sequencing was cultured CD8+ T cells from PBMCs, taken from culture after CMV antigen stimulation. The receptors shown here come from a human donor in good health (CMV status not recorded). Some clones in this sample may be carry-over from other donors' samples.

This CDR3 reads CASSSGLVGEQYV. The CDR3 region has the DNA TGTGCCAGCAGTTCGGGACTTGTAGGGGAGCAGTACGTC. The gene calls are TRBV6-2 or TRBV6-3 and TRBJ2-7; D may be TRBD2 (6 bases). CDR1 and CDR2 from the germline V gene are MNHEY and SVGEGT. This CDR3 contains 13 residues. Trimming took off 4 bases at V and 7 bases at J, with 14 bases between the two ends.

This clonotype was observed a few times. This sequence joins TRBV5-4 and TRBJ2-7; D might be TRBD1 or TRBD2, each matching 5 bases. The germline V gene encodes CDR1 SGHNT and CDR2 YYREEE (reference sequence). The CDR3 consists of 15 residues. Between the trimmed V and J ends, which lost 3 bases and 3 bases, there was a span of 16 bases. CDR3 sequence reads: CASSWFPGPSYEQYF. CDR3 DNA: TGTGCCAGCAGCTGGTTCCCGGGACCGAGCTACGAGCAGTACTTC. Complete variable domain (other parts from reference TRBV5-4 and TRBJ2-7): ETGVTQSPTHLIKTRGQQVTLRCSSQSGHNTVSWYQQALGQGPQFIFQYYREEENGRGNFPPRFSGLQFPNYSSELNVNALELDDSALYLCASSWFPGPSYEQYFGPGTRLTVT.

This clonotype was seen repeatedly, ten times or more. The chain links TRBV6-1 to TRBJ2-1, with D maybe TRBD1 (5 bases). The CDR3 runs 19 residues. Germline V lookup: CDR1 MNHNS, CDR2 SASEGT. Trimming took off 1 base at V and 3 bases at J, with 22 bases between the two ends. The CDR3 nucleotides are TGTGCCAGCAGTGAAGGGCTGGGGCAGGTCAAAGCAGACTACAATGAGCAGTTCTTC. It specifies CASSEGLGQVKADYNEQFF.

The chain uses TRBV27 and TRBJ2-2; 7 positions agree with TRBD2. The CDR3 spans 16 residues. J gave up 7 bases and V 6 bases, and 14 bases lay outside the gene matches. The germline V gene encodes CDR1 MNHEY and CDR2 SMNVEV (reference sequence). CDR3 DNA: TGTGCCAGCAGGGGCCCGGGAGGAGGGTTTCTCGGGGAGCTGTTTTTT. Its protein is CASRGPGGGFLGELFF.

This clonotype showed up just a few times. As DNA, the CDR3 is TGTGCCAGCAGTGAAGTAGCGGGGGCCCCGCGAGAGCAGTTCTTC. Translated, it gives CASSEVAGAPREQFF. This chain uses TRBV6-1 with TRBJ2-1; TRBD2 aligns across 9 bases. With V trimmed by 1 base and J by 10 bases, 8 bases remained unmatched. CDR3 length: 15 amino acids. The germline gives CDR1 MNHNS, CDR2 SASEGT.

In its sample, this clonotype was seen a few times. V gene TRBV4-3 combines with J gene TRBJ1-5; D unresolved. The CDR3 runs 15 residues. V was cut by 0 bases and J by 1 base, with 7 bases left in between. The germline V gene has CDR1 LGHNA and CDR2 YSLEER. The CDR3 spells CASSQDPWSNQPQHF. The CDR3 nucleotides are TGCGCCAGCAGCCAAGACCCCTGGAGCAATCAGCCCCAGCATTTT.

The rearrangement uses TRBV6-6 and TRBJ1-5; D gene uncertain. Trimming pared 0 bases from V and 5 bases from J, leaving 11 bases between. CDR1 is MNHNY and CDR2 is SVGAGI in the germline V gene (reference sequence). The CDR3 has 15 amino acids. The CDR3 nucleotides read TGTGCCAGCAGTTACTCGGAGACACAAGATCAGCCCCAGCATTTT. Amino acid sequence: CASSYSETQDQPQHF.

This clonotype appeared a few times. The chain uses TRBV6-2 or TRBV6-3 and TRBJ1-1; D remains unclear. With 7 bases removed from V and 0 bases from J, the gap between germline ends came to 9 bases. This CDR3 region has 13 residues. The V gene's germline CDR1 is MNHEY and CDR2 SVGEGT. The CDR3 DNA is TGTGCCAGCACCCTACTCATGAACACTGAAGCTTTCTTT. Translated: CASTLLMNTEAFF.

This clonotype was observed a few times. The genes are TRBV7-6 and TRBJ2-1; D not certain. CDR3 length: 13 residues. Germline loops: CDR1 SGHVS, CDR2 FNYEAQ. The ends were cut back, 2 bases at V and 10 bases at J, with 12 bases in the middle. This chain's CDR3 is CASSLRAGREQFF. CDR3 DNA sequence: TGTGCCAGCAGCTTAAGGGCAGGCAGGGAGCAGTTCTTC. The whole variable domain, filled in from reference TRBV7-6 and TRBJ2-1, reads GAGVSQSPRYKVTKRGQDVALRCDPISGHVSLYWYRQALGQGPEFLTYFNYEAQQDKSGLPNDRFSAERPEGSISTLTIQRTEQRDSAMYRCASSLRAGREQFFGPGTRLTVL.

The V and J genes are TRBV27 and TRBJ2-1; 10 nucleotides line up with TRBD1. V shed 6 bases, J shed 1 base, and the junction held 6 bases outside the gene matches. Germline CDR1 MNHEY, CDR2 SMNVEV (reference sequence). This CDR3 contains 16 residues. CDR3 DNA sequence: TGTGCCAGCAGCCAAGGGACAGGGGATTCCTACAATGAGCAGTTCTTC. This gives the protein CASSQGTGDSYNEQFF.

The CDR3 bases are TGTGCCAGCAGTGACCAACAGGGGAGCCCTGGACGAGCTGGCTACACCTTC. It translates to CASSDQQGSPGRAGYTF. This chain connects TRBV6-4 to TRBJ1-2, with 7 bases aligning to TRBD1. V lost 2 bases to trimming and J lost 7 bases; unmatched junction nucleotides: 16. Per the germline V gene, CDR1 is MRHNA and CDR2 is SNTAGT. The CDR3 length is 17 residues.

CDR3: CASSNTGNTEAFF. CDR3 nucleotides: TGTGCCAGCAGCAATACAGGGAACACTGAAGCTTTCTTT. The chain combines TRBV5-6 with TRBJ1-1, with TRBD1 as a possible D gene (5 bases). The CDR3 spans 13 residues. Germline loops: CDR1 SGHDT, CDR2 YYEEEE. V shed 4 bases and J shed 1 base, with 8 bases lying between them. Together with reference TRBV5-6 and TRBJ1-1, the CDR3 gives the full variable domain: DAGVTQSPTHLIKTRGQQVTLRCSPKSGHDTVSWYQQALGQGPQFIFQYYEEEERQRGNFPDRFSGHQFPNYSSELNVNALLLGDSALYLCASSNTGNTEAFFGQGTRLTVV.

In this sample, this clonotype turned up many times. This chain joins TRBV7-6 and TRBJ2-5; D call uncertain. V lost 5 bases, J lost 6 bases, and 10 bases lay in between. CDR1 is SGHVS, CDR2 FNYEAQ, per germline. The CDR3 spans 12 residues. CDR3 coding DNA: TGTGCCAGCAGCCCTTCCTTGAAGACCCAGTACTTC. As protein: CASSPSLKTQYF.

This clonotype has ten or more counts. This rearrangement joins TRBV7-6 to TRBJ2-5, with D uncertain. Looked up from germline, CDR1 is SGHVS and CDR2 is FNYEAQ. The V gene lost 2 bases and the J gene lost 2 bases, with 12 bases spanning the gap. CDR3 length: 15 residues. CDR3 residues: CASSLQYRAQETQYF. DNA for the CDR3: TGTGCCAGCAGCTTACAATATAGGGCTCAAGAGACCCAGTACTTC.

The genes are TRBV11-2 and TRBJ2-3, with unresolved D. The germline CDR1 and CDR2 sequences are SGHAT and FQNNGV. The CDR3 is 11 amino acids. V was pared by 6 bases and J by 6 bases, with 7 bases between. The CDR3, as DNA: TGTGCCAGCAGATTCCTGGATACGCAGTATTTT. Its translation is CASRFLDTQYF.

The chain combines TRBV6-2 or TRBV6-3 with TRBJ1-1; D gene uncertain. V gave up 7 bases and J gave up 2 bases, with 14 bases separating them. Germline-derived CDR1 and CDR2 are MNHEY and SVGEGT. The length of the CDR3 is 14 residues. Here the CDR3 reads CASTYDSSNTEAFF. CDR3 coding DNA: TGTGCCAGCACCTACGATAGCAGCAACACTGAAGCTTTCTTT.

This chain links TRBV19 with TRBJ1-1, with D uncertain. There are 13 residues in the CDR3. The germline CDR1 and CDR2 sequences are LNHDA and SQIVND (reference sequence). Trimming shortened V by 3 bases and J by 1 base, and 6 bases separated the two germline ends. CDR3 bases: TGTGCCAGTAGTATCGGTCCGAACACTGAAGCTTTCTTT. Amino acids: CASSIGPNTEAFF.

V and J are TRBV19 and TRBJ2-5; D not resolved. The CDR3 contains 14 residues. Trimming removed 4 bases from V and 1 base from J, with 10 bases in between. Germline V gene lookup returns CDR1 LNHDA and CDR2 SQIVND (reference sequence). The CDR3 sequence: CASSTPYLQETQYF. The CDR3 DNA is TGTGCCAGTAGTACTCCTTACCTCCAAGAGACCCAGTACTTC. The full variable domain, in which reference TRBV19 and TRBJ2-5 provide the parts outside the CDR3, is DGGITQSPKYLFRKEGQNVTLSCEQNLNHDAMYWYRQDPGQGLRLIYYSQIVNDFQKGDIAEGYSVSREKKESFPLTVTSAQKNPTAFYLCASSTPYLQETQYFGPGTRLLVL.

A note on this clonotype: This clone may be a read error of a much larger clone one base away. The V call is TRBV6-1, the J call TRBJ2-1, with TRBD1 as a possible D gene (5 bases). The CDR3 is 16 amino acids. Germline CDR1 is MNHNS and CDR2 is SASEGT. Trimming left V 6 bases short and J 0 bases short, with 15 bases between. The CDR3, as DNA: TGTGCCAGCAGGGTAACGTGGACATTCTCCTACAATGAGCAGTTCTTC. It is translated as CASRVTWTFSYNEQFF.

V and J are TRBV7-8 and TRBJ2-1, with 11 bases fitting TRBD1. CDR1 is SGHVS and CDR2 is FQNEAQ in the germline V gene. After removal of 10 bases from V and 7 bases from J, the junction contained 9 bases not matched to a gene. This CDR3 contains 14 residues. This CDR3 is CATLDRGLVNEQFF. CDR3 nucleotide sequence: TGTGCCACCTTGGACAGGGGGCTAGTTAATGAGCAGTTCTTC.

The rearrangement links TRBV19 to TRBJ1-2, with D possibly being TRBD1 (6 bases). V was trimmed by 1 base and J by 4 bases, leaving 13 bases between them. Germline V gives CDR1 LNHDA, CDR2 SQIVND (reference sequence). CDR3 length equals 15 residues. The CDR3 is CASSIAGDMVYGYTF. CDR3 in DNA: TGTGCCAGTAGTATAGCAGGGGATATGGTCTATGGCTACACCTTC. Drawing the rest from reference TRBV19 and TRBJ1-2, the complete variable domain is DGGITQSPKYLFRKEGQNVTLSCEQNLNHDAMYWYRQDPGQGLRLIYYSQIVNDFQKGDIAEGYSVSREKKESFPLTVTSAQKNPTAFYLCASSIAGDMVYGYTFGSGTRLTVV.

This clonotype was picked up many times. J is TRBJ2-7 and V is TRBV12-3 or TRBV12-4; TRBD1 agrees at 8 bases. This CDR3 region has 13 residues. With V trimmed by 5 bases and J by 3 bases, 3 bases remained unmatched. The CDR3 here is CASSQDRVYEQYF. The CDR3 region has the DNA TGTGCCAGCAGTCAGGACAGGGTCTACGAGCAGTACTTC.

The chain links TRBV6-1 to TRBJ2-2, with no clear D. V lost 6 bases, J lost 5 bases, and 13 bases lay in between. The length of the CDR3 is 14 residues. Germline lookup yields CDR1 MNHNS and CDR2 SASEGT. CDR3 DNA sequence: TGTGCCAGCAGGCCACTATTGGAAACCGGGGAGCTGTTTTTT. Translating gives CASRPLLETGELFF.

Many counts were recorded for this clonotype. The chain couples TRBV7-8 to TRBJ1-6; no firm D call. Germline values: CDR1 SGHVS, CDR2 FQNEAQ. The CDR3 sequence is 13 residues long. Trimming stripped 1 base from V and 10 bases from J, with 8 bases between. In nucleotides, the CDR3 is TGTGCCAGCAGCTTAGGGGCAAGCTCACCCCTCCACTTT. This gives the protein CASSLGASSPLHF. Complete variable domain (other parts from reference TRBV7-8 and TRBJ1-6): GAGVSQSPRYKVAKRGQDVALRCDPISGHVSLFWYQQALGQGPEFLTYFQNEAQLDKSGLPSDRFFAERPEGSVSTLKIQRTQQEDSAVYLCASSLGASSPLHFGNGTRLTVT.

J is TRBJ1-2 and V is TRBV28; 11 bases fit TRBD1. Germline V CDR1 and CDR2: MDHEN, SYDVKM. The CDR3 is 14 residues long. The CDR3 sequence: CGAQGTGGIYGYTF. For the CDR3, the DNA is TGTGGCGCACAGGGGACAGGGGGGATCTATGGCTACACCTTC.

This chain connects TRBV2 to TRBJ1-5, with D perhaps TRBD1 (6 bases). V lost 3 bases and J lost 0, with 9 bases in between. CDR3 length equals 15 residues. From germline, CDR1 is SNHLY and CDR2 FYNNEI. The CDR3 DNA is TGTGCCAGCAGTGACAGGGGATATAGCAATCAGCCCCAGCATTTT. This encodes CASSDRGYSNQPQHF.

V gene TRBV9 combines with J gene TRBJ2-2; 7 bases line up with TRBD1. V lost 3 bases to trimming and J lost 2 bases; unmatched junction nucleotides: 4. Germline CDR1 reads SGDLS; CDR2 reads YYNGEE. The CDR3 runs to 15 residues. CDR3 protein: CASSDTGVNTGELFF. The CDR3 DNA follows: TGTGCCAGCAGCGATACAGGGGTAAACACCGGGGAGCTGTTTTTT.

There are a few counts of this clonotype. The chain uses TRBV27 and TRBJ2-1; D is unresolved. Trimming pared 2 bases from V and 1 base from J, leaving 6 bases between. Germline-derived CDR1 and CDR2 are MNHEY and SMNVEV (reference sequence). The CDR3 consists of 14 residues. In DNA, the CDR3 is TGTGCCAGCAGTTTAGCACCTTCCTACAATGAGCAGTTCTTC. It is translated as CASSLAPSYNEQFF.